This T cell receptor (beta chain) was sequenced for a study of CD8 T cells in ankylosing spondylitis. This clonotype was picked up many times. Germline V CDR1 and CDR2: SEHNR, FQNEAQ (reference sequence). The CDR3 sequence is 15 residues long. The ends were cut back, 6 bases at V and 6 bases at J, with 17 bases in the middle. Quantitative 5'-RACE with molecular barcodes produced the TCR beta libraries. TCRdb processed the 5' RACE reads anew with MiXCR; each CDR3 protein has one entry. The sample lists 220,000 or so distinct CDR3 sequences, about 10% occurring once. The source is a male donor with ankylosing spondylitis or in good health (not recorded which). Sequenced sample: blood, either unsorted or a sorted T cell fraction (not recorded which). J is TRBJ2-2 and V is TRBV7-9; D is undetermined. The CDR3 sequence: CASRPLGREAGELFF. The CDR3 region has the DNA TGTGCCAGCAGACCCCTCGGCCGCGAAGCCGGGGAGCTGTTTTTT. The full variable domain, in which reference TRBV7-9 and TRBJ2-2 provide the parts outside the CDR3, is DTGVSQNPRHKITKRGQNVTFRCDPISEHNRLYWYRQTLGQGPEFLTYFQNEAQLEKSRLLSDRFSAERPKGSFSTLEIQRTEQGDSAMYLCASRPLGREAGELFFGEGSRLTVL.